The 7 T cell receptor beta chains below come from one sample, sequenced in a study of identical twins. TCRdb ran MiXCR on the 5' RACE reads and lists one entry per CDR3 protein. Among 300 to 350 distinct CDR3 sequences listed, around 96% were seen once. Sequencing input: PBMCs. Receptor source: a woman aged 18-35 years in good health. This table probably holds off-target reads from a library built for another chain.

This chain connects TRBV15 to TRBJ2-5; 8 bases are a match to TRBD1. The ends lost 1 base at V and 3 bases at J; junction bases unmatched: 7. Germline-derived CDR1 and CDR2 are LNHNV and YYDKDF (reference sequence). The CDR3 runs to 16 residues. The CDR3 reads CATSRGPGTGEETQYF. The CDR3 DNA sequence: TGTGCCACCAGCAGAGGGCCCGGGACAGGAGAAGAGACCCAGTACTTC.

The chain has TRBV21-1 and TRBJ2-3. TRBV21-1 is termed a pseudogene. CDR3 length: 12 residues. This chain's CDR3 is CASSKRPDTQYF. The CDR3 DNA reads TGTGCCAGCAGCAAAAGGCCAGATACGCAGTATTTT.

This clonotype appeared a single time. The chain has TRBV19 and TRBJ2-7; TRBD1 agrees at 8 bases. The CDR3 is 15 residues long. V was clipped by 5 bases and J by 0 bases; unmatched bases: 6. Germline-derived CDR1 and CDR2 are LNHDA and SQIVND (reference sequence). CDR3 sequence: CASSAAGTGSYEQYF. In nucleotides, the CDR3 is TGTGCCAGTAGTGCGGCCGGGACAGGCTCCTACGAGCAGTACTTC. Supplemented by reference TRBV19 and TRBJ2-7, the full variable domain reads DGGITQSPKYLFRKEGQNVTLSCEQNLNHDAMYWYRQDPGQGLRLIYYSQIVNDFQKGDIAEGYSVSREKKESFPLTVTSAQKNPTAFYLCASSAAGTGSYEQYFGPGTRLTVT.

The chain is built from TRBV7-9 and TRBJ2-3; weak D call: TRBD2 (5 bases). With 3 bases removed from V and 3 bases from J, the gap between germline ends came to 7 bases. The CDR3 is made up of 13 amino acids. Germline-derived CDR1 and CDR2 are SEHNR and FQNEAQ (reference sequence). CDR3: CASSLWETDTQYF. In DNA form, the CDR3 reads TGTGCCAGCAGCTTGTGGGAGACAGATACGCAGTATTTT. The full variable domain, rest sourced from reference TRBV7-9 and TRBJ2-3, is DTGVSQNPRHKITKRGQNVTFRCDPISEHNRLYWYRQTLGQGPEFLTYFQNEAQLEKSRLLSDRFSAERPKGSFSTLEIQRTEQGDSAMYLCASSLWETDTQYFGPGTRLTVL.

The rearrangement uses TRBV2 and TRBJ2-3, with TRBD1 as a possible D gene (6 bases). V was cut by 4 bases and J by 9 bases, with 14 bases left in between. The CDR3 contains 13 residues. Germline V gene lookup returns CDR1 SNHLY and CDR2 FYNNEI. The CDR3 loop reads CASSARPGTTQYF. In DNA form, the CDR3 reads TGTGCCAGCAGTGCAAGACCAGGGACAACGCAGTATTTT.

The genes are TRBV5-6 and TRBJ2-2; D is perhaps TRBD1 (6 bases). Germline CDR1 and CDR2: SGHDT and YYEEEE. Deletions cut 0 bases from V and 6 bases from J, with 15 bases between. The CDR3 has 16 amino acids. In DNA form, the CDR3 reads TGTGCCAGCAGCTTGGGTCCAGGGGTTGGTGCCGGGGAGCTGTTTTTT. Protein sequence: CASSLGPGVGAGELFF.

DNA for the CDR3: TGTGCCAGCAGCTGGCGCTCGGGAGAGCAGTTCTTC. Its protein is CASSWRSGEQFF. The chain carries TRBV5-6 and TRBJ2-1; perhaps TRBD2 as D (5 bases). The CDR3 contains 12 residues. V was shortened by 3 bases and J by 10 bases, with 11 bases between the two germline ends. Looked up from germline, CDR1 is SGHDT and CDR2 is YYEEEE. The full variable domain, its missing parts supplied by reference TRBV5-6 and TRBJ2-1, is DAGVTQSPTHLIKTRGQQVTLRCSPKSGHDTVSWYQQALGQGPQFIFQYYEEEERQRGNFPDRFSGHQFPNYSSELNVNALLLGDSALYLCASSWRSGEQFFGPGTRLTVL.